Shown below are 6 T cell receptor beta chains from a single sample sequenced in a study of OX40 agonist ivuxolimab in advanced cancers. Libraries were prepared by immunoSEQ multiplex PCR; TCRdb keeps only in-frame clonotypes and omits some of them. The data contain around 46,000 clones, over 65% of them singletons. The sequencing here drew on CD4+ or CD8+ T cells sorted from blood, taken in a trial of the OX40 agonist ivuxolimab. These TCRs come from an adult with an advanced solid tumor such as melanoma, head and neck, liver or kidney cancer.

In DNA, the CDR3 is TGTGCCAGCAGTAAACAGGGAAGCCTCTATGGCTACACCTTC. This sequence encodes CASSKQGSLYGYTF. This chain joins TRBV28 and TRBJ1-2; possible D gene TRBD1, 6 bases. Germline V CDR1 and CDR2: MDHEN, SYDVKM. V lost 5 bases and J lost 4, with 14 bases in between. The CDR3 consists of 14 residues.

The rearrangement uses TRBV28 and TRBJ2-7; TRBD1 agrees at 8 bases. V lost 3 bases and J lost 1; bases outside the gene matches: 8. CDR3 length: 16 residues. Germline V lookup: CDR1 MDHEN, CDR2 SYDVKM. The chain's CDR3 is CASSLAGQASSYEQYF. CDR3 in DNA: TGTGCCAGCAGTTTGGCGGGACAGGCTTCTTCCTACGAGCAGTACTTC. Full variable domain (remainder filled in from reference TRBV28 and TRBJ2-7): DVKVTQSSRYLVKRTGEKVFLECVQDMDHENMFWYRQDPGLGLRLIYFSYDVKMKEKGDIPEGYSVSREKKERFSLILESASTNQTSMYLCASSLAGQASSYEQYFGPGTRLTVT.

CDR3 sequence (DNA): TGCGCCAGCAGCCGAGACATTACCGGAGATGGCTATGGCTACACCTTC. It specifies CASSRDITGDGYGYTF. The V and J genes are TRBV4-3 and TRBJ1-2; D gene unclear. The germline gives CDR1 LGHNA, CDR2 YSLEER. The length of the CDR3 is 16 residues. The V end was cut by 4 bases, the J end by 4 bases, with 19 bases between.

This clone is a singleton in its sample. This chain connects TRBV27 to TRBJ2-3; D gene unclear. Germline values: CDR1 MNHEY, CDR2 SMNVEV (reference sequence). The CDR3 runs 11 residues. V lost 10 bases, J lost 5 bases, and 10 bases lay in between. The CDR3 reads CATLRLDTQYF. The CDR3 DNA reads TGTGCCACCTTAAGGCTAGATACGCAGTATTTT.

The chain joins TRBV10-3 to TRBJ2-3, with D perhaps TRBD2 (5 bases). CDR1 ENHRY and CDR2 SYGVKD come from the germline V gene. Trimming removed 0 bases from V and 2 bases from J, with 15 bases in between. This CDR3 has 17 residues. The CDR3 sequence: CAISESQASRTTDTQYF. The CDR3 bases are TGTGCCATCAGTGAGTCTCAGGCTAGCCGAACCACAGATACGCAGTATTTT.

This clone was recorded a few times. This sequence joins TRBV7-6 and TRBJ2-1; D is undetermined. The germline V and J ends were trimmed by 8 bases and 8 bases, with 16 bases remaining between them. The germline gives CDR1 SGHVS, CDR2 FNYEAQ. The CDR3 contains 13 residues. CDR3 DNA sequence: TGTGCCAGCTCTGGACGGACCGCGGATGAGCAGTTCTTC. Amino acid sequence: CASSGRTADEQFF.